This T cell receptor (beta chain) was profiled in a study of blood T cells in healthy people across ages. This CDR3 comprises 15 residues. Germline V CDR1 and CDR2: MNHEY, SVGAGI. The V gene lost 7 bases and the J gene lost 2 bases, with 14 bases spanning the gap. This clonotype came up a few times. The antigen is not known. Combining a sample-barcoded 5' primer with a J-beta primer mix, a second PCR ran for roughly 7 to 11 cycles. TCRdb fed the 5' RACE reads into MiXCR, producing one record per CDR3 protein. The sample includes just under 900,000 distinct CDR3 sequences, around 26% of them seen just once. Findings and limits, study-wide: Higher diversity and more naive CD4+ cells were features of long-lived donors, compared to aged donors.

The clonotype originates from a woman over 75 in good health. The sample was blood. The chain carries TRBV6-5 and TRBJ2-2; perhaps TRBD1 as D (6 bases). DNA for the CDR3: TGTGCCAGCACGACAGACAGGAGAAACACCGGGGAGCTGTTTTTT. Translated, it gives CASTTDRRNTGELFF.